The T cell receptor (beta chain) under discussion was sequenced for a study of PD-L1 blockade in urothelial cancer. Some clones are missing from TCRdb's copy, which holds only in-frame ones; the method was immunoSEQ multiplex PCR. This table has tens of thousands of clones, 82% appearing once. Time point meaning: peripheral blood 6 weeks after treatment start. The cohort comprised individuals with locally advanced or metastatic urothelial carcinoma. Germline CDR1 and CDR2: SGHTA and FQGTGA. With 5 bases clipped from V and 1 base from J, the junction kept 1 base outside the gene matches. This CDR3 has 13 amino acids.

The receptor was derived from a man between 65 and 80 years old with urothelial cancer. The rearrangement uses TRBV7-3 and TRBJ2-5, with 7 bases aligning to TRBD1. The sequencing here drew on PBMCs, taken around atezolizumab (anti-PD-L1) treatment. The CDR3: CASSGTAQETQYF. CDR3 sequence (DNA): TGTGCCAGCAGCGGGACAGCCCAAGAGACCCAGTACTTC. Based on the CDR3 plus reference TRBV7-3 and TRBJ2-5, the full variable domain is GAGVSQTPSNKVTEKGKYVELRCDPISGHTALYWYRQSLGQGPEFLIYFQGTGAADDSGLPNDRFFAVRPEGSVSTLKIQRTERGDSAVYLCASSGTAQETQYFGPGTRLLVL.